This T cell receptor (beta chain) appears in the sequencing data of a study of T cell responses to AZD1222 COVID-19 vaccine. Study results and caveats: Donors were largely white British and mainly female; clonal diversity was possibly underestimated. At study baseline, merely roughly 6 AZD1222 recipients were seropositive.

Recipients boosted at about 4 weeks or about 12 weeks are pooled. Germline assignment: CDR1 SQVTM and CDR2 ANQGSEA. The CDR3 has 14 amino acids. The trim removed 6 bases at V and 3 bases at J, leaving 7 bases unmatched. In the case of this clone: Its target is not known.

Sequenced by immunoSEQ multiplex PCR; TCRdb stores in-frame clones only, minus some. The data show fewer than 90,000 clones, 75% to 95% seen once. Sequencing was performed on peripheral blood, taken 28 days after the second AZD1222 dose. The clonotype originates from an adult who received the AZD1222 COVID-19 vaccine. The chain is built from TRBV29-1 and TRBJ2-3, with 9 bases that match TRBD2. CDR3 region: CSVRPSGATDTQYF. The CDR3 coding sequence is TGCAGCGTGCGACCTAGCGGGGCAACAGATACGCAGTATTTT.